This is a list of T cell receptor beta chains from one sample in a study of T cell responses to AZD1222 COVID-19 vaccine. Sequencing used immunoSEQ multiplex PCR; TCRdb keeps in-frame clones, though not all of them. This sample has 95,000 to 150,000 clones, with roughly 91% found just once. Sequencing was performed on peripheral blood, taken on day 0 of AZD1222 vaccination. All receptors come from an adult in good health. Each CDR3 is given with its conserved first and last residue. A D gene is named only where the DNA matches it firmly. The size entry is marked missing in some rows and otherwise reads once, few, many or a size class.

cdr3_nt: TGTGCCAGCAGTGGGGCAGTGGGCTATGGCTACACCTTC
cdr3_aa: CASSGAVGYGYTF
j_call: TRBJ1-2
v_call: TRBV2
clone_size: -
d_call: -

cdr3_nt: TGTGCCAGCAGTGCCCCCAGGGGGGCCCAGTACTTC
cdr3_aa: CASSAPRGAQYF
j_call: TRBJ2-5
v_call: TRBV27
clone_size: -
d_call: -

cdr3_nt: TGTGCCAGCACCCTCGGGCCAAATGAGCAGTTCTTC
cdr3_aa: CASTLGPNEQFF
j_call: TRBJ2-1
v_call: TRBV3-1/TRBV3-2
clone_size: -
d_call: -

cdr3_nt: TGTGCCAGCAGTGATGGACAGGGGGCGGGCAATGAGCAGTTCTTC
cdr3_aa: CASSDGQGAGNEQFF
j_call: TRBJ2-1
v_call: TRBV2
clone_size: -
d_call: TRBD1

cdr3_nt: TGCAGTGCTAGTCTGAATACTCGGACAGGGCACACCGGGGAGCTGTTTTTT
cdr3_aa: CSASLNTRTGHTGELFF
j_call: TRBJ2-2
v_call: TRBV20-1
clone_size: -
d_call: TRBD1

cdr3_nt: TGTGCTAGTGGTTTCGGACAGGGGGCTTACTATGGCTACACCTTC
cdr3_aa: CASGFGQGAYYGYTF
j_call: TRBJ1-2
v_call: TRBV12-5
clone_size: -
d_call: TRBD1

cdr3_nt: TGTGCCAGCAGTGAGGCTCTGGGCGGGGAGCTGTTTTTT
cdr3_aa: CASSEALGGELFF
j_call: TRBJ2-2
v_call: TRBV25-1
clone_size: -
d_call: -

cdr3_nt: TGTGCCAGCAGCCCCTGGACAGGATCCCTTCGCAATCAGCCCCAGCATTTT
cdr3_aa: CASSPWTGSLRNQPQHF
j_call: TRBJ1-5
v_call: TRBV5-5
clone_size: -
d_call: TRBD1

cdr3_nt: TGTGCCAGCAGCCCTCGCAGGGGGGGACCCACAGATACGCAGTATTTT
cdr3_aa: CASSPRRGGPTDTQYF
j_call: TRBJ2-3
v_call: TRBV3-1/TRBV3-2
clone_size: -
d_call: -

cdr3_nt: TGTGCCAGCAGGGCACGGGACAGGAGAAATGAAAAACTGTTTTTT
cdr3_aa: CASRARDRRNEKLFF
j_call: TRBJ1-4
v_call: TRBV2
clone_size: -
d_call: TRBD1

cdr3_nt: TGTGCCACCCGGGGGGGCTCCTACGAGCAGTACTTC
cdr3_aa: CATRGGSYEQYF
j_call: TRBJ2-7
v_call: TRBV6-5
clone_size: -
d_call: TRBD2

cdr3_nt: TGTGCCATCAGCCACCCGGGACTAGTTTCTACGCAGTATTTT
cdr3_aa: CAISHPGLVSTQYF
j_call: TRBJ2-3
v_call: TRBV10-3
clone_size: -
d_call: TRBD2

cdr3_nt: TGTGCCAGCAGCTTTGCAAGGGGGGGTGGGAATTCACCCCTCCACTTT
cdr3_aa: CASSFARGGGNSPLHF
j_call: TRBJ1-6
v_call: TRBV5-4
clone_size: -
d_call: -

cdr3_nt: TGTGCCAGCAGCTTGGGCAGCCCAAACCTGAACTATGGCTACACCTTC
cdr3_aa: CASSLGSPNLNYGYTF
j_call: TRBJ1-2
v_call: TRBV11-1
clone_size: -
d_call: -

cdr3_nt: TGTGCCAGCAGTGAAGCGTCCCCGGGCGGGAACTATGGCTACACCTTC
cdr3_aa: CASSEASPGGNYGYTF
j_call: TRBJ1-2
v_call: TRBV6-1
clone_size: -
d_call: -

cdr3_nt: TGCAGCGCCCACACAAGTCAAGAGACCCAGTACTTC
cdr3_aa: CSAHTSQETQYF
j_call: TRBJ2-5
v_call: TRBV29-1
clone_size: -
d_call: -

cdr3_nt: TGTGCCAGCAGCCTTAGGGCCTCGGGCGGCTACACCTTC
cdr3_aa: CASSLRASGGYTF
j_call: TRBJ1-2
v_call: TRBV3-1/TRBV3-2
clone_size: -
d_call: -

cdr3_nt: TGTGCCAGCAGCAAGACAGGGGTTGAAGCTTTCTTT
cdr3_aa: CASSKTGVEAFF
j_call: TRBJ1-1
v_call: TRBV3-1/TRBV3-2
clone_size: -
d_call: TRBD1

cdr3_nt: TGTGCCTGGTCACAGGGGGCAGGCAATCAGCCCCAGCATTTT
cdr3_aa: CAWSQGAGNQPQHF
j_call: TRBJ1-5
v_call: TRBV30
clone_size: -
d_call: TRBD1

cdr3_nt: TGTGCCTGGACAGCGGGGAACGGACCCCTCGAGCAGTACTTC
cdr3_aa: CAWTAGNGPLEQYF
j_call: TRBJ2-7
v_call: TRBV30
clone_size: once
d_call: TRBD2

cdr3_nt: TGTGCCAGCAGCCAACTACCAATCACACAGGGGGCATCCGGGGAGCTGTTTTTT
cdr3_aa: CASSQLPITQGASGELFF
j_call: TRBJ2-2
v_call: TRBV16
clone_size: -
d_call: TRBD1

cdr3_nt: TGTGCCAGCAGCCAGACCGGGACAGGGGGTAACAATGAGCAGTTCTTC
cdr3_aa: CASSQTGTGGNNEQFF
j_call: TRBJ2-1
v_call: TRBV3-1/TRBV3-2
clone_size: -
d_call: TRBD1

cdr3_nt: TGTGCCAGCAGCTTCAGGGATGGCAATCAGCCCCAGCATTTT
cdr3_aa: CASSFRDGNQPQHF
j_call: TRBJ1-5
v_call: TRBV5-5
clone_size: many
d_call: -

cdr3_nt: TGTGCCAGCAGCTCGCCGGGGACAGGGCGACCCAATGAGCAGTTCTTC
cdr3_aa: CASSSPGTGRPNEQFF
j_call: TRBJ2-1
v_call: TRBV7-9
clone_size: -
d_call: TRBD1

cdr3_nt: TGTGCCAGTAATTTTTGGGACGGAAACTATGGCTACACCTTC
cdr3_aa: CASNFWDGNYGYTF
j_call: TRBJ1-2
v_call: TRBV19
clone_size: -
d_call: -

cdr3_nt: TGCAGCGTGGGCGTAGGGACAGGGAACTATGGCTACACCTTC
cdr3_aa: CSVGVGTGNYGYTF
j_call: TRBJ1-2
v_call: TRBV29-1
clone_size: -
d_call: TRBD1

cdr3_nt: TGCGCCAGCAGACCACCAAGACAGGGTAATATCGATGAGCAGTTCTTC
cdr3_aa: CASRPPRQGNIDEQFF
j_call: TRBJ2-1
v_call: TRBV5-1
clone_size: -
d_call: TRBD1

cdr3_nt: TGCAGCGCTTCCGCGCCTTGGGGAGATACGCAGTATTTT
cdr3_aa: CSASAPWGDTQYF
j_call: TRBJ2-3
v_call: TRBV29-1
clone_size: once
d_call: -

cdr3_nt: TGTGCCTGGAGTTCCTCGGCCTATGAGCAGTTCTTC
cdr3_aa: CAWSSSAYEQFF
j_call: TRBJ2-1
v_call: TRBV30
clone_size: -
d_call: -

cdr3_nt: TGTGCCAGCAGCCCTCCTAGCGGGACTGCCTACAATGAGCAGTTCTTC
cdr3_aa: CASSPPSGTAYNEQFF
j_call: TRBJ2-1
v_call: TRBV7-9
clone_size: -
d_call: TRBD2

cdr3_nt: TGCGCCAGCAGCGGAGGCCTAGCAGATACCTGGGAGCAGTACTTC
cdr3_aa: CASSGGLADTWEQYF
j_call: TRBJ2-7
v_call: TRBV5-1
clone_size: -
d_call: -